Shown below are 3 T cell receptor beta chains from a single sample sequenced in a study of regulatory T cells in long-lasting Graves disease. Noted time point: newly diagnosed GD, antithyroid drugs for less than 3 months. The TCR library was made from RNA extracted from PBMCs. According to the study, TCR beta libraries were built with iRepertoire HTBI primers and CDR3-region Arm-PCR. TCRdb reprocessed the multiplex PCR reads with MiXCR, giving one entry per CDR3 protein. The table shows 350,000 to 400,000 distinct CDR3 sequences, with about a sixth occurring only once. These same records also appear under a second study, on T cells in Graves' hyperthyroidism and ophthalmopathy.

Specimen: peripheral blood mononuclear cells (PBMCs), collected at new diagnosis, from a patient treated with antithyroid drugs. All receptors come from a woman aged 18-29 years with Graves disease.

This clonotype came up many times. The chain links TRBV20-1 to TRBJ2-5; D unclear. There are 10 residues in the CDR3. Germline CDR1 and CDR2: DFQATT and SNEGSKA (reference sequence). Trimming took 5 bases from V and 5 from J, leaving 6 bases between them. The CDR3 here is CSAQSETQYF. CDR3 DNA: TGCAGTGCTCAATCGGAGACCCAGTACTTC.

This clonotype was counted at least ten times. This rearrangement joins TRBV12-3 or TRBV12-4 to TRBJ2-2; the match to TRBD1 covers 12 bases. Trimming cost V 5 bases and J 6 bases; bases outside gene matches: 10. This CDR3 has 17 residues. Written as DNA, the CDR3 is TGTGCCAGCAGTCCCATGGGACAGGGGGCGCCCCCCGGGGAGCTGTTTTTT. This sequence encodes CASSPMGQGAPPGELFF.

This clonotype was counted at least ten times. The chain uses TRBV18 and TRBJ1-1, with D possibly matching TRBD1 (6 bases). The germline V and J ends were trimmed by 6 bases and 10 bases, with 15 bases remaining between them. There are 12 residues in the CDR3. Germline loops: CDR1 KGHSH, CDR2 LQKENI. In nucleotides, the CDR3 is TGTGCCAGCTCGCCCCAACAGGGAGTAGCTTTCTTT. Its translation: CASSPQQGVAFF.